The present T cell receptor beta chain was sequenced within a study of T cell repertoires in cytomegalovirus infection. General study points: Individuals carrying CMV plus the relevant HLA were identified by cumulative frequency of public TCR beta families.

Germline V CDR1 and CDR2: SGHRS, YFSETQ. The CDR3 is made up of 15 amino acids. Trimming took 2 bases from V and 0 from J; bases not matched to a gene: 1. TCRdb re-called the reads through MiXCR, storing one row per CDR3 protein. This table has roughly 54,000 distinct CDR3 sequences, roughly a third appearing once. As to this clonotype: As yet, its antigen is unknown.

What was sequenced was PBMCs, sequenced either directly or after in vitro stimulation (not recorded which). The gene calls are TRBV5-1 and TRBJ2-7, with TRBD2 matching over 11 bases. This clonotype was obtained from a human donor in good health (CMV status not recorded). Some clones in this sample may be carry-over from other donors' samples. The CDR3 loop reads CASSFGLAGSYEQYF. As DNA, the CDR3 is TGCGCCAGCAGCTTCGGACTAGCGGGCTCCTACGAGCAGTACTTC.